The sequence of this TCR beta chain was determined in a study of T cell responses to AZD1222 COVID-19 vaccine. Points on this clone: No antigen is known for it.

Study results and caveats: Clonal diversity may have been underestimated in mostly white British donors. Among spike-specific TCRs, nearly half reportedly target unmutated variant regions.

Germline CDR1 and CDR2: SGHTA and FQGNSA. With 2 bases removed from V and 10 bases from J, the gap between germline ends came to 11 bases. The CDR3 consists of 12 residues. The data were produced by immunoSEQ multiplex PCR, yet TCRdb's version contains in-frame clones alone and is incomplete. This table has approximately 100,000 clones, over 90% appearing once. The starting material was peripheral blood, obtained on day 0 of AZD1222 vaccination. The clonotype was recovered from an adult in good health. The chain has TRBV7-2 and TRBJ1-2, with D possibly being TRBD1 (5 bases). The CDR3 here is CASSLMRGDYTF. CDR3 sequence (DNA): TGTGCCAGCAGCTTAATGAGGGGCGACTACACCTTC.